Sequencing of this T cell receptor beta chain was carried out in a study of human T cells and chemical hapten exposure. Findings and caveats of the study: Sensitization with DPC brought no change to TCRs above 1 in 1000 in frequency.

Regarding this clonotype: Its antigen remains unknown. Its ends do not fully match the called genes, so a read error is possible.

TCRdb itself ran the RACE reads through MiXCR, one entry per CDR3 protein. Among over 75,000 distinct CDR3 sequences listed, 7.5% to 9% were seen once. Per the germline V gene, CDR1 is MNHEY and CDR2 is SVGEGT. The CDR3 sequence is 13 residues long. The sample's time point: patch test 1, 2 weeks after DPC sensitization. Specified treatment: therapeutic diphenylcyclopropenone sensitization with weekly scalp DPC. This clonotype originated in a woman between 25 and 40 years old with alopecia areata. Some clones in this sample may be carry-over from other donors' samples. The V call is TRBV6-2 or TRBV6-3, the J call TRBJ1-5; D gene ambiguous. This sample comprised whole blood, obtained in connection with sensitization to the hapten diphenylcyclopropenone (DPC). In DNA form, the CDR3 reads TGTGCCAGCAGTGACTTTGGGAATCAGCCCCAGAATTTT. It specifies CASSDFGNQPQNF.